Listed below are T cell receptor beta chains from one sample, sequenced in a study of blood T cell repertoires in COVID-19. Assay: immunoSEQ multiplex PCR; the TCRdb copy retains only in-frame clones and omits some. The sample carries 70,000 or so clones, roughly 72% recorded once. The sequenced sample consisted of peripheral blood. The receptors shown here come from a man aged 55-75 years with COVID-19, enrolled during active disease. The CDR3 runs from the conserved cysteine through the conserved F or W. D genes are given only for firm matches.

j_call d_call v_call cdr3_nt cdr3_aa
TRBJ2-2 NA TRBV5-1 TGCGCCAGCAGCTTGACAGGACGGGCCGGGGAGCTGTTTTTT CASSLTGRAGELFF
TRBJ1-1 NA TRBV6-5 TGTGCCAGCAGTTCTCATCCAGCGGGGATCAACACTGAAGCTTTCTTT CASSSHPAGINTEAFF
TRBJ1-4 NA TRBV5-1 TGCGCCAGCAGCTTGGCCGCCCCAGCAACTAATGAAAAACTGTTTTTT CASSLAAPATNEKLFF
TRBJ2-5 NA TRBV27 TGTGCCAGCAGCCCCTGGGGCGGGACTGAAGAGACCCAGTACTTC CASSPWGGTEETQYF
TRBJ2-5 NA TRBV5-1 TGCGCCAGCAGCTTGGCAGGGTTGTTGGAGACCCAGTACTTC CASSLAGLLETQYF
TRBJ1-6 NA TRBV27 TGTGCCAGCAGCGGTGAAAACTCCTATAATTCACCCCTCCACTTT CASSGENSYNSPLHF
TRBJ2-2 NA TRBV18 TGTGCCAGCTCACCACTCGGACAGACCGGGGAGCTGTTTTTT CASSPLGQTGELFF
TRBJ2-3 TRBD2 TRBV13 TGTGCCAGCAGCTTAGACGGACTAGCGGCAACAGATACGCAGTATTTT CASSLDGLAATDTQYF
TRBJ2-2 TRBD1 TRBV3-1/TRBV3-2 TGTGCCAGCAGCCCCAGAGTTCGGACAGGGCAAACCGGGGAGCTGTTTTTT CASSPRVRTGQTGELFF
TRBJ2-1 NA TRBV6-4 TGTGCCAGCCGCAGACAGGCCCTAAACAATGAGCAGTTCTTC CASRRQALNNEQFF
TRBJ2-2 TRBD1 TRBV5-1 TGCGCCACCCAGGGACCGGGACAGGGTACCACCGGGGAGCTGTTTTTT CATQGPGQGTTGELFF
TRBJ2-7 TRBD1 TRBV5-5 TGTGCCAGCAGCCCCTTACGAACGGGACAGGGGTTGATGGAGCAGTACTTC CASSPLRTGQGLMEQYF
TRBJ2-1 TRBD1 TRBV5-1 TGCGCCAGCAGCAGAAGCGGACAGGAATACAATGAGCAGTTCTTC CASSRSGQEYNEQFF
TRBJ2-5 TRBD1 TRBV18 TGTGCCAGCTCACCCGACAGGGCTAGAGAGACCCAGTACTTC CASSPDRARETQYF
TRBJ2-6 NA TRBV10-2 TGCGCCAGCAGTACTAGTTTTTTTGGGTCTGGGGCCAACGTCCTGACTTTC CASSTSFFGSGANVLTF